The T cell receptor (beta chain) described here comes from a study of T cell responses to AZD1222 COVID-19 vaccine. This CDR3 comprises 15 residues. Some clones are missing from TCRdb's copy, which holds only in-frame ones; the method was immunoSEQ multiplex PCR. The top ten clones hold 1.9% of a sample with 110,000 to 150,000 clones, roughly 94% of them seen once. Here the sequenced sample was peripheral blood, taken on day 0 of AZD1222 vaccination. This chain joins TRBV21-1 and TRBJ2-5; the table's D call, TRBD2, has no DNA check behind it. TRBV21-1 is a listed pseudogene. The sequence was obtained from an adult in good health. The CDR3 nucleotides are TGTGCCAGCAGGCTCTGTCGGGGAGAGCAAGAGACCCAGTACTTC. This codes for CASRLCRGEQETQYF.